A single sample gave rise to the 30 T cell receptor beta chains below, sequenced in a study of blood T cell repertoires in COVID-19. Repertoires were generated with immunoSEQ multiplex PCR, while TCRdb's copy carries only in-frame clones and drops some. This sample has around 160,000 clones, with approximately 80% found just once. Specimen: peripheral blood. The receptor source for this set is a human donor with acute or convalescent COVID-19. The donor label of this sample is uncertain.

CDR3 DNA: TGTGCCAGCAGCCTCCCGGGACAGGCTTTCTTT. Encoded protein: CASSLPGQAFF. This chain links TRBV6-5 with TRBJ1-1, with 7 bases matching TRBD1. Germline V CDR1 and CDR2: MNHEY, SVGAGI. The CDR3 runs to 11 residues. The J segment lost 11 bases and the V segment lost 6 bases, leaving 6 bases of the junction unmatched.

The gene calls are TRBV19 and TRBJ2-2; D unresolved. The CDR3 contains 16 residues. Trimming shortened V by 3 bases and J by 0 bases, and 11 bases separated the two germline ends. Germline lookup yields CDR1 LNHDA and CDR2 SQIVND (reference sequence). The CDR3 nucleotides are TGTGCCAGTAGTATTTTGGGCACATCGAACACCGGGGAGCTGTTTTTT. Translating it yields CASSILGTSNTGELFF.

This chain joins TRBV10-3 and TRBJ2-7, with D maybe TRBD1 (6 bases). This CDR3 spans 16 amino acids. Germline V gene lookup returns CDR1 ENHRY and CDR2 SYGVKD. Trimming left V 3 bases short and J 5 bases short, with 20 bases between. The CDR3 DNA reads as TGTGCCATCAGTGACCACTCTGGGGGCAGGAGAGACGAGCAGTACTTC. Its translation: CAISDHSGGRRDEQYF.

V gene TRBV5-1 combines with J gene TRBJ1-1; the match to TRBD1 covers 8 bases. The CDR3 runs to 15 residues. V shed 4 bases, J shed 0 bases, and the junction held 5 bases outside the gene matches. The germline gives CDR1 SGHRS, CDR2 YFSETQ. CDR3 protein: CASSPRTGMNTEAFF. CDR3 bases: TGCGCCAGCAGCCCCCGGACAGGGATGAACACTGAAGCTTTCTTT.

The chain is built from TRBV7-9 and TRBJ2-1; 7 bases line up with TRBD1. The CDR3 consists of 15 residues. V trimming: 5 bases; J trimming: 4 bases; junction bases outside the gene matches: 8. The germline V gene has CDR1 SEHNR and CDR2 FQNEAQ (reference sequence). The CDR3 DNA is TGTGCCAGCAGCCCGACCTGGGACAGTTACAATGAGCAGTTCTTC. It translates to CASSPTWDSYNEQFF.

This clone was seen only once. V gene TRBV10-3 combines with J gene TRBJ2-7, with 10 positions matching TRBD1. Germline CDR1 and CDR2: ENHRY and SYGVKD. The CDR3 spans 13 residues. V shed 6 bases, J shed 4 bases, and the junction held 3 bases outside the gene matches. The CDR3 loop is CAIRGTGVYEQYF. Here the CDR3 DNA reads TGTGCCATCAGAGGGACAGGGGTGTACGAGCAGTACTTC.

This clone has only a few counts. This sequence joins TRBV5-5 and TRBJ1-1, with TRBD1 as a possible D gene (6 bases). The CDR3 covers 14 residues. Between the trimmed V and J ends, which lost 5 bases and 1 base, there was a span of 12 bases. CDR1 is SGHKS, CDR2 YYEKEE, per germline (reference sequence). The CDR3 sequence is CASSSGTPNTEAFF. The CDR3 DNA sequence: TGTGCCAGCAGTTCCGGGACACCGAACACTGAAGCTTTCTTT.

V usage is TRBV6-2 or TRBV6-3 and J usage is TRBJ2-1; TRBD2 matches at 7 bases. Losses at the gene ends were 5 bases for V and 5 bases for J; bases not matched to a gene: 6. There are 14 residues in the CDR3. Germline CDR1 and CDR2: MNHEY and SVGEGT. CDR3 DNA: TGTGCCAGCAGTGTACCGGGACTACACAATGAGCAGTTCTTC. It encodes CASSVPGLHNEQFF.

Regarding this clone: The sample has other DNA sequences that encode this CDR3 too. This sequence joins TRBV5-6 and TRBJ1-4, with D possibly TRBD1 on 6 matching bases. The V end was cut by 4 bases, the J end by 2 bases, with 12 bases between. Germline assignment: CDR1 SGHDT and CDR2 YYEEEE. CDR3 length: 15 amino acids. The CDR3 DNA reads TGTGCCAGCAGCCCGAGAGGGGGTACTAATGAAAAACTGTTTTTT. Its protein is CASSPRGGTNEKLFF.

This clone was picked up one time. The chain employs TRBV12-3 or TRBV12-4 and TRBJ1-4; D ambiguous. The CDR3 runs to 13 residues. V was clipped by 5 bases and J by 8 bases, with 12 bases between them. The CDR3 bases are TGTGCCAGCAGTCCGGACGGAGGGGAAAAACTGTTTTTT. Its protein product is CASSPDGGEKLFF.

The chain uses TRBV5-1 and TRBJ1-6; 9 bases fit TRBD1. Germline CDR1 SGHRS, CDR2 YFSETQ. V lost 4 bases and J lost 7; bases outside the gene matches: 6. The length of the CDR3 is 15 residues. The CDR3, as DNA: TGCGCCAGCAGCCAAGTGGACAGGGGAAATTCACCCCTCCACTTT. Its translation: CASSQVDRGNSPLHF.

This sequence joins TRBV11-2 and TRBJ1-5, with unresolved D. V was cut by 2 bases and J by 0 bases, with 8 bases left in between. The CDR3 runs to 15 residues. Germline V gene lookup returns CDR1 SGHAT and CDR2 FQNNGV. As DNA, the CDR3 is TGTGCCAGCAGCTTAAGCGAGTATAGCAATCAGCCCCAGCATTTT. This sequence encodes CASSLSEYSNQPQHF.

J is TRBJ2-5 and V is TRBV30; 13 nucleotides line up with TRBD2. The germline V gene encodes CDR1 GTSNPN and CDR2 SVGIG (reference sequence). J gave up 4 bases and V 4 bases, and 6 bases lay outside the gene matches. The CDR3 loop spans 15 amino acids. The CDR3 DNA sequence: TGTGCCTGGACTACTAGCGGGGGGGCCGGAGAGACCCAGTACTTC. Protein product: CAWTTSGGAGETQYF.

The chain has TRBV6-4 and TRBJ2-3; D unresolved. Germline V gene data show CDR1 as MRHNA and CDR2 as SNTAGT. The CDR3 is 13 residues long. Trimming shortened V by 2 bases and J by 4 bases, and 7 bases separated the two germline ends. The CDR3 nucleotides read TGTGCCAGCAGTGACGAGAGCCCAGATACGCAGTATTTT. It encodes CASSDESPDTQYF.

This rearrangement joins TRBV27 to TRBJ1-1; D gene uncertain. Germline assignment: CDR1 MNHEY and CDR2 SMNVEV (reference sequence). This CDR3 comprises 13 residues. V dropped 3 bases and J dropped 4 bases, with 9 bases sitting between them. Here the CDR3 DNA reads TGTGCCAGCAGTTTGGGCGTCGGCACTGAAGCTTTCTTT. Residues: CASSLGVGTEAFF.

The V call is TRBV6-6, the J call TRBJ2-3; 8 bases agree with TRBD1. J lost 3 bases, V lost 7 bases, and 3 bases had no gene match. Germline assignment: CDR1 MNHNY and CDR2 SVGAGI (reference sequence). The CDR3 sequence is 13 residues long. The CDR3, as DNA: TGTGCCAGCACCAGACAGGGGACAGATACGCAGTATTTT. As protein: CASTRQGTDTQYF.

A single count supports this clone. The chain combines TRBV12-5 with TRBJ1-1; TRBD1 is a possible D gene (6 bases). Germline CDR1 is LGHNT and CDR2 is FRNRAP. The germline V and J ends were trimmed by 2 bases and 5 bases, with 18 bases remaining between them. The length of the CDR3 is 16 residues. The DNA for the CDR3 is TGTGCTAGTGGTTTGCCCCGGGGGGGCGGAAGTACTGAAGCTTTCTTT. Residues: CASGLPRGGGSTEAFF.

V is TRBV7-2 and J is TRBJ1-5; D uncertain. From germline, CDR1 is SGHTA and CDR2 FQGNSA. The CDR3 sequence is 14 residues long. The V end lost 3 bases, the J end lost 7 bases, and 13 bases lay between the germline ends. Here the CDR3 reads CASSFVGRGQPQHF. The CDR3 bases are TGTGCCAGCAGCTTTGTGGGGAGAGGACAGCCCCAGCATTTT.

The rearrangement links TRBV19 to TRBJ1-2; TRBD1 is a possible D gene (5 bases). The germline CDR1 and CDR2 sequences are LNHDA and SQIVND (reference sequence). Trimming cost V 3 bases and J 8 bases, with 19 bases left between them. This CDR3 comprises 15 residues. This CDR3 reads CASSMARQPLWGYTF. The CDR3 DNA sequence: TGTGCCAGTAGTATGGCACGACAGCCCCTATGGGGCTACACCTTC.

CDR3 sequence reads: CASSDQIGQGARGGYTF. Here the CDR3 DNA reads TGTGCCAGCAGTGATCAAATAGGACAGGGGGCGCGGGGTGGCTACACCTTC. The V call is TRBV6-1, the J call TRBJ1-2, with 11 nucleotides matching TRBD1. Germline V gives CDR1 MNHNS, CDR2 SASEGT. This CDR3 is built from 17 residues. With V trimmed by 3 bases and J by 7 bases, 13 bases remained unmatched.

This clone was seen just once. The chain carries TRBV7-3 and TRBJ2-2; 9 nucleotides align to TRBD2. Germline V gene data show CDR1 as SGHTA and CDR2 as FQGTGA. Trimming cost V 4 bases and J 10 bases; bases outside gene matches: 4. The CDR3 is 13 residues long. The CDR3 DNA is TGTGCCAGCAGCTCGGGACTAGCAGAGGAGCTGTTTTTT. Amino acid sequence: CASSSGLAEELFF.

This sequence joins TRBV20-1 and TRBJ1-2, with D possibly matching TRBD1 (5 bases). The CDR3 is 11 amino acids. The germline V gene has CDR1 DFQATT and CDR2 SNEGSKA (reference sequence). The DNA of the CDR3 is TGCAGGCCAACAGGCGACTATGGCTACACCTTC. This translates into CRPTGDYGYTF.

V gene TRBV30 combines with J gene TRBJ1-1; D remains ambiguous. Germline values: CDR1 GTSNPN, CDR2 SVGIG (reference sequence). The V and J ends lost 3 bases and 2 bases respectively, with 7 bases between them. This CDR3 is built from 12 residues. CDR3 sequence reads: CAWSSTNTEAFF. The CDR3 coding sequence is TGTGCCTGGAGCTCGACTAACACTGAAGCTTTCTTT.

J is TRBJ2-7 and V is TRBV7-2, with 12 bases that match TRBD2. CDR3 length: 13 amino acids. Unmatched junction bases numbered 7, after V lost 5 bases and J lost 11 bases. CDR1 SGHTA and CDR2 FQGNSA come from the germline V gene. The CDR3 DNA sequence: TGTGCCAGCAGCCGGACTAGCGGGGCCCAAAAGTACTTC. It is translated as CASSRTSGAQKYF.

This chain uses TRBV5-6 with TRBJ1-5; 8 bases are shared with TRBD1. CDR1 and CDR2 (germline): SGHDT, YYEEEE. The V and J ends lost 0 bases and 2 bases, in that order; junction bases with no gene match: 7. The CDR3 extends over 17 amino acids. The CDR3 DNA is TGTGCCAGCAGCTTGGGACAGGGGTCTGGAGGCAATCAGCCCCAGCATTTT. It is translated as CASSLGQGSGGNQPQHF.

CDR3 in DNA: TGTGCCAGCAGTACCCACAGATATAGCAATCAGCCCCAGCATTTT. It is translated as CASSTHRYSNQPQHF. The chain couples TRBV6-5 to TRBJ1-5; D unclear. Trimming removed 5 bases at V and 0 bases at J, with 11 bases between. The V gene's germline CDR1 is MNHEY and CDR2 SVGAGI. The CDR3 has 15 residues.

Only one count was recorded for this clone. The gene calls are TRBV20-1 and TRBJ1-2, with 9 bases that match TRBD1. The V gene's germline CDR1 is DFQATT and CDR2 SNEGSKA (reference sequence). There are 14 residues in the CDR3. The V gene end was trimmed by 6 bases and the J gene end by 5 bases; junction bases not matched to a gene: 10. The CDR3 DNA reads as TGCAGTGCGAGTCGAGACAGGGGGAGGTATGGCTACACCTTC. Translating gives CSASRDRGRYGYTF.

V and J are TRBV6-5 and TRBJ1-2, with TRBD1 matching over 10 bases. The germline gives CDR1 MNHEY, CDR2 SVGAGI. CDR3 length equals 15 residues. Unmatched junction bases numbered 10, after V lost 7 bases and J lost 5 bases. The CDR3 nucleotides are TGTGCCAGCATCGCCCGGGACAGGGGATCTTATGGCTACACCTTC. Encoded protein: CASIARDRGSYGYTF.

The chain recombines TRBV7-9 with TRBJ2-1; no clear D gene. CDR3 length: 14 residues. In germline, CDR1 is SEHNR, CDR2 FQNEAQ (reference sequence). The V end lost 0 bases, the J end lost 5 bases, and 8 bases lay between the germline ends. CDR3 loop: CASSLARPNNEQFF. The CDR3, as DNA: TGTGCCAGCAGCTTAGCGCGGCCTAACAATGAGCAGTTCTTC.

The sample holds a few counts of this clone. This chain connects TRBV7-3 to TRBJ2-1, with D possibly matching TRBD1 (6 bases). The CDR3 consists of 14 residues. Trimming took off 4 bases at V and 7 bases at J, with 14 bases between the two ends. The germline V gene encodes CDR1 SGHTA and CDR2 FQGTGA. CDR3 in DNA: TGTGCCAGCAGCTCAGGGGACAAAAGGAATGAGCAGTTCTTC. It codes for CASSSGDKRNEQFF.